This T cell receptor beta chain was obtained from a study of cytomegalovirus exposure and HLA in healthy donors. Turning to the study itself: Within an early data release were 85 million or so unique TCRs drawn from HLA-typed donors. Findings of the study overall: High specificity and sensitivity for cytomegalovirus status were reported for the classifier. An analysis was carried out at a later point. It showed that HLA-associated TCR beta chains were more clonally expanded than equally common non-associated chains. A later analysis showed TCR association rates differing by HLA locus, peaking at DRB1 and lowest at HLA-C.

This clone has only one observation. What it recognizes is unknown. This CDR3 has 15 residues. CDR1 and CDR2 (germline): MDHEN, SYDVKM. J lost 0 bases, V lost 6 bases, and 5 bases had no gene match. 13 Jbeta primers and 60 Vbeta primers were used for the PCR. The repertoire was sequenced with immunoSEQ multiplex PCR; TCRdb's copy has only in-frame clones and lacks some. The sample records 110,000 to 150,000 clones, roughly 80% being singletons. The sequenced material came from PBMCs. The TCR comes from a man aged 35 to 55 in good health and CMV-seronegative. The chain joins TRBV28 to TRBJ2-1; TRBD2 matches 7 bases. The CDR3 sequence is CASSATSASYNEQFF. CDR3 nucleotides: TGTGCCAGCAGCGCCACTAGCGCCTCCTACAATGAGCAGTTCTTC.